What follows describes a single T cell receptor (beta chain). The primer mix had 60 Vbeta and 13 Jbeta primers. The method was immunoSEQ multiplex PCR; TCRdb's version includes in-frame clones alone and lacks a portion of them. The table lists 100,000 to 150,000 clones, less than 85% of them singletons. These data come from a study of cytomegalovirus exposure and HLA in healthy donors. Per germline, CDR1 SNHLY and CDR2 FYNNEI. The CDR3 length is 14 residues. V was clipped by 4 bases and J by 4 bases; unmatched bases: 7. This clonotype was obtained from a man in his late teens or twenties in good health and CMV-seropositive. The source material was PBMCs. The rearrangement joins TRBV2 to TRBJ2-7; 7 positions agree with TRBD2. CDR3 nucleotide sequence: TGTGCCAGCAGTGTTGGGTCGGGGGGTTACGAGCAGTACTTC. Encoded protein: CASSVGSGGYEQYF.